This T cell receptor (beta chain) came from a study of cytomegalovirus exposure and HLA in healthy donors. V was pared by 6 bases and J by 4 bases, with 11 bases of the junction left unmatched. Per the germline V gene, CDR1 is PRHDT and CDR2 is FYEKMQ (reference sequence). The CDR3 has 16 amino acids. Primers for the PCR totalled 60 Vbeta and 13 Jbeta. The table came from immunoSEQ multiplex PCR; TCRdb's copy has only in-frame clones and leaves some out. The data include roughly 57,000 clones; the top ten clones carry 9.5% to 15%. The receptor's source is a man younger than 35 in good health and CMV-seropositive. The V and J genes are TRBV13 and TRBJ2-2; 7 positions agree with TRBD2. Material for sequencing was PBMCs. The CDR3 is CASSPGRAESTGELFF. As DNA, the CDR3 is TGTGCCAGCAGTCCAGGGAGGGCAGAGAGCACCGGGGAGCTGTTTTTT. The full variable domain, in which reference TRBV13 and TRBJ2-2 provide the parts outside the CDR3, is AAGVIQSPRHLIKEKRETATLKCYPIPRHDTVYWYQQGPGQDPQFLISFYEKMQSDKGSIPDRFSAQQFSDYHSELNMSSLELGDSALYFCASSPGRAESTGELFFGEGSRLTVL.